Listed here are 22 T cell receptor beta chains from one sample, sequenced in a study of OX40 agonist ivuxolimab in advanced cancers. Repertoires were generated with immunoSEQ multiplex PCR, while TCRdb's copy carries only in-frame clones and drops some. Of 45,000 to 50,000 clones listed, around 88% are singletons. This material consisted of CD4+ or CD8+ T cells sorted from blood, taken in a trial of the OX40 agonist ivuxolimab. These receptors were collected from an adult with an advanced solid tumor such as melanoma, head and neck, liver or kidney cancer.

The chain links TRBV2 to TRBJ1-1; a weak D match, TRBD1 (5 bases). V dropped 8 bases and J dropped 1 base, with 14 bases sitting between them. CDR3 length equals 14 residues. Germline loops: CDR1 SNHLY, CDR2 FYNNEI. CDR3 in amino acids: CASLFRVSNTEAFF. The CDR3 DNA reads as TGTGCCAGCTTATTCAGGGTATCGAACACTGAAGCTTTCTTT. The full variable domain, in which reference TRBV2 and TRBJ1-1 provide the parts outside the CDR3, is EPEVTQTPSHQVTQMGQEVILRCVPISNHLYFYWYRQILGQKVEFLVSFYNNEISEKSEIFDDQFSVERPDGSNFTLKIRSTKLEDSAMYFCASLFRVSNTEAFFGQGTRLTVV.

The chain is built from TRBV7-2 and TRBJ1-1, with D unclear. The CDR3 sequence is 14 residues long. CDR1 and CDR2 from the germline V gene are SGHTA and FQGNSA. Trimming removed 4 bases at V and 4 bases at J, with 13 bases between. CDR3 sequence (DNA): TGTGCCAGCAGCTCCGATCCTGTTCGCACTGAAGCTTTCTTT. Amino acid sequence: CASSSDPVRTEAFF.

The chain joins TRBV21-1 to TRBJ2-7; TRBD2 is the table's D call and was not checked against the DNA. TRBV21-1 corresponds to a pseudogene. The length of the CDR3 is 14 residues. The chain's CDR3 is CASNGTRQAYEQYF. The CDR3 DNA is TGTGCCAGCAACGGGACTAGGCAAGCCTACGAGCAGTACTTC.

The rearrangement links TRBV6-6 to TRBJ2-7; D is unresolved. CDR3 length: 15 residues. CDR1 and CDR2 from the germline V gene are MNHNY and SVGAGI (reference sequence). V was shortened by 1 base and J by 0 bases, with 10 bases between the two germline ends. CDR3 DNA sequence: TGTGCCAGCAGTTACTTCCACGCCCTCTCCTACGAGCAGTACTTC. Residues: CASSYFHALSYEQYF.

The V call is TRBV14, the J call TRBJ2-2; D is perhaps TRBD1 (7 bases). Trimming took 3 bases from V and 0 from J, leaving 8 bases between them. This CDR3 region has 15 residues. Germline V CDR1 and CDR2: SGHDN, FVKESK. The chain's CDR3 is CASSHRGANTGELFF. CDR3 DNA sequence: TGTGCCAGCAGCCACAGGGGGGCGAACACCGGGGAGCTGTTTTTT.

This chain joins TRBV9 and TRBJ2-7; D remains unclear. The germline V and J ends were trimmed by 4 bases and 5 bases, with 13 bases remaining between them. CDR3 length equals 13 residues. From germline, CDR1 is SGDLS and CDR2 YYNGEE. CDR3 residues: CASSRAVIDEQYF. CDR3 nucleotides: TGTGCCAGCAGCCGTGCGGTGATCGACGAGCAGTACTTC.

This chain links TRBV19 with TRBJ2-7; a possible D gene is TRBD2 (5 bases). This CDR3 has 14 residues. The V gene's germline CDR1 is LNHDA and CDR2 SQIVND (reference sequence). Trimming took off 5 bases at V and 6 bases at J, with 17 bases between the two ends. Here the CDR3 DNA reads TGTGCCAGTAGTCCAAGAGGGCTCGGTGGCGAGCAGTACTTC. Protein: CASSPRGLGGEQYF.

The rearrangement joins TRBV28 to TRBJ1-2; tentative D call: TRBD1 (6 bases). The CDR3 covers 14 residues. V was trimmed by 7 bases and J by 2 bases, leaving 14 bases between them. Germline assignment: CDR1 MDHEN and CDR2 SYDVKM. This CDR3 reads CASKSGDTNYGYTF. The CDR3 coding sequence is TGTGCCAGCAAATCGGGGGACACAAACTATGGCTACACCTTC.

The chain couples TRBV5-6 to TRBJ2-7, with TRBD2 identical over 9 bases. This CDR3 contains 16 residues. Trimming took 1 base from V and 3 from J; bases not matched to a gene: 8. Germline V lookup: CDR1 SGHDT, CDR2 YYEEEE. The CDR3 coding sequence is TGTGCCAGCAGCTTGTCCGGGACTAGCAAACACTACGAGCAGTACTTC. As protein: CASSLSGTSKHYEQYF.

The V gene is TRBV7-2, the J gene TRBJ2-2; 11 nucleotides line up with TRBD2. This CDR3 has 15 residues. The V gene's germline CDR1 is SGHTA and CDR2 FQGNSA. Losses at the gene ends were 5 bases for V and 3 bases for J; bases not matched to a gene: 2. In DNA, the CDR3 is TGTGCCAGCAGCCAACTAGCGGGAGACACCGGGGAGCTGTTTTTT. It encodes CASSQLAGDTGELFF.

This chain joins TRBV6-5 and TRBJ2-5, with D perhaps matching TRBD2 (5 bases). This CDR3 is 14 amino acids long. Germline V CDR1 and CDR2: MNHEY, SVGAGI. Trimming took off 6 bases at V and 0 bases at J, with 11 bases between the two ends. CDR3 in DNA: TGTGCCAGCAGAGCGGATCCGTACCAAGAGACCCAGTACTTC. Protein sequence: CASRADPYQETQYF.

This rearrangement joins TRBV2 to TRBJ2-2, with D uncertain. The CDR3 consists of 12 residues. CDR1 is SNHLY and CDR2 is FYNNEI in the germline V gene. V lost 5 bases and J 9 bases, leaving 10 bases between the germline ends. The CDR3 is CASSLSNRELFF. CDR3 nucleotide sequence: TGTGCCAGCAGTCTTAGCAACCGGGAGCTGTTTTTT. Full variable domain (rest looked up from reference TRBV2 and TRBJ2-2): EPEVTQTPSHQVTQMGQEVILRCVPISNHLYFYWYRQILGQKVEFLVSFYNNEISEKSEIFDDQFSVERPDGSNFTLKIRSTKLEDSAMYFCASSLSNRELFFGEGSRLTVL.

This clone was found a few times. This chain links TRBV5-1 with TRBJ2-1; D remains unclear. The CDR3 totals 14 residues. The V end was cut by 0 bases, the J end by 3 bases, with 7 bases between. Germline assignment: CDR1 SGHRS and CDR2 YFSETQ. Here the CDR3 reads CASSLGWSYNEQFF. CDR3 sequence (DNA): TGCGCCAGCAGCTTGGGGTGGAGCTACAATGAGCAGTTCTTC.

In its sample, this clone was seen a few times. The CDR3 loop is CASQGVGDTEAFF. CDR3 nucleotides: TGTGCCAGCCAGGGAGTTGGGGACACTGAAGCTTTCTTT. This sequence joins TRBV2 and TRBJ1-1, with D possibly being TRBD1 (5 bases). Per germline, CDR1 SNHLY and CDR2 FYNNEI. The ends were cut back, 8 bases at V and 3 bases at J, with 13 bases in the middle. The CDR3 spans 13 residues.

The chain uses TRBV5-6 and TRBJ2-7; the match to TRBD1 covers 7 bases. The V and J ends lost 5 bases and 3 bases, in that order; junction bases with no gene match: 8. The CDR3 length is 14 residues. From germline, CDR1 is SGHDT and CDR2 YYEEEE. The CDR3 coding sequence is TGTGCCAGCAGGGCTAGACAGGGTCGCTACGAGCAGTACTTC. Protein sequence: CASRARQGRYEQYF.

The chain carries TRBV15 and TRBJ2-4; maybe TRBD2 (5 bases). CDR1 is LNHNV, CDR2 YYDKDF, per germline (reference sequence). With 4 bases removed from V and 1 base from J, the gap between germline ends came to 11 bases. The CDR3 contains 15 residues. For the CDR3, the DNA is TGTGCCACCAGCACTCCTACTAGGGCCAAAAACATTCAGTACTTC. Translation gives CATSTPTRAKNIQYF.

This clone was seen just once. Additional DNA sequences in this sample encode the identical CDR3. J is TRBJ2-7 and V is TRBV5-1; 9 bases match TRBD2. The germline gives CDR1 SGHRS, CDR2 YFSETQ. V shed 2 bases and J 3 bases; nucleotides not matched to a gene: 6. This CDR3 has 15 residues. The CDR3 DNA follows: TGCGCCAGCAGCTTTAATAGCGGGAGCAGCTACGAGCAGTACTTC. Residues: CASSFNSGSSYEQYF. Full variable domain (rest looked up from reference TRBV5-1 and TRBJ2-7): KAGVTQTPRYLIKTRGQQVTLSCSPISGHRSVSWYQQTPGQGLQFLFEYFSETQRNKGNFPGRFSGRQFSNSRSEMNVSTLELGDSALYLCASSFNSGSSYEQYFGPGTRLTVT.

The chain has TRBV5-4 and TRBJ2-2, with D possibly being TRBD1 (7 bases). The V gene's germline CDR1 is SGHNT and CDR2 YYREEE (reference sequence). This CDR3 is built from 15 residues. V shed 4 bases and J shed 3 bases, with 13 bases lying between them. The CDR3 loop reads CASSRLDRDTGELFF. The CDR3 DNA reads as TGTGCCAGCAGCCGACTAGACAGGGACACCGGGGAGCTGTTTTTT.

V and J are TRBV11-2 and TRBJ1-5; D is unresolved. The CDR3 length is 12 residues. Trimming removed 2 bases at V and 6 bases at J, with 5 bases between. From germline, CDR1 is SGHAT and CDR2 FQNNGV. Written as DNA, the CDR3 is TGTGCCAGCAGCTTATTGGGTCAGCCCCAGCATTTT. It codes for CASSLLGQPQHF.

This clone was detected a few times. This chain joins TRBV27 and TRBJ2-1, with TRBD2 matching over 8 bases. Germline CDR1 is MNHEY and CDR2 is SMNVEV (reference sequence). The CDR3 runs 18 residues. Trimming took 4 bases from V and 4 from J; bases not matched to a gene: 15. The CDR3 loop reads CASSSLHPGTRGYNEQFF. The CDR3 DNA reads as TGTGCCAGCAGTTCATTACACCCCGGGACTAGGGGTTACAATGAGCAGTTCTTC.

Of note for this clone: The junction does not match germline at one end; this may be a read error. This chain uses TRBV27 with TRBJ1-1; perhaps TRBD1 as D (5 bases). The CDR3 consists of 15 residues. CDR1 and CDR2 from the germline V gene are MNHEY and SMNVEV (reference sequence). DNA of the CDR3: TGTGCCAGCAGCGCAAACAGGAGATCGAACACTGAAGCTTCCTTT. Translation gives CASSANRRSNTEASF.

This chain uses TRBV9 with TRBJ2-1; D might be TRBD1 or TRBD2, each matching 5 bases. Trimming left V 4 bases short and J 2 bases short, with 13 bases between. In germline, CDR1 is SGDLS, CDR2 YYNGEE. This CDR3 contains 15 residues. This CDR3 reads CASSQGPSAYNEQFF. The CDR3 DNA is TGTGCCAGCAGCCAGGGACCGAGTGCCTACAATGAGCAGTTCTTC.